This TCR beta chain was observed in a study of cytomegalovirus exposure and HLA in healthy donors. Study conclusions and caveats: A later analysis associated 16,951 TCR beta sequences with HLA alleles at a 0.05 false discovery rate. A prior analysis recorded that most TCR beta V segments were productive about 87% or about 30% of the time.

Per the germline V gene, CDR1 is MNHNS and CDR2 is SASEGT. V was clipped by 6 bases and J by 2 bases; unmatched bases: 5. CDR3 size: 15 residues. This clone was picked up a small number of times. No antigen is known for it. The PCR contained 60 Vbeta and 13 Jbeta primers. The repertoire was sequenced with immunoSEQ multiplex PCR; TCRdb's copy has only in-frame clones and lacks some. This sample has 100,000 to 150,000 clones, with 60% to 85% found just once. This receptor was identified in a man aged 50 or older in good health and CMV-seronegative. Sequenced: PBMCs. V usage is TRBV6-1 and J usage is TRBJ2-2; 8 bases are shared with TRBD1. CDR3 protein: CASSPTGVNTGELFF. The CDR3 region has the DNA TGTGCCAGCAGCCCGACAGGGGTCAACACCGGGGAGCTGTTTTTT.